The entry that follows covers one TCR beta chain sequence. Its antigen remains unidentified. This CDR3 has 14 amino acids. CDR1 and CDR2 (germline): SGHTA, FQGNSA. V was pared by 7 bases and J by 2 bases, with 3 bases of the junction left unmatched. The data stem from a study of Graves' ophthalmopathy and Graves' hyperthyroidism. RNA served as the template for amplifying TCR beta CDR3 regions. After a first-round RT-PCR with HTBI primers, a second-round multiplex PCR was run. TCRdb recomputed calls from the multiplex PCR reads with MiXCR, one row per CDR3 protein. The table lists hundreds of thousands of distinct CDR3 sequences, roughly two fifths of them singletons, with 40% to 55% in the top ten. Overall study results and limits: Most expanded thyroid clonotypes above 0.001 frequency also appeared in blood. Classification of ophthalmopathy versus stable hyperthyroidism by a 13-signature model yielded around 91% sensitivity and around 76% specificity.

The material sequenced was peripheral blood. The receptor was isolated from an adult man with Graves' ophthalmopathy. V usage is TRBV7-2 and J usage is TRBJ2-3, with 10 bases fitting TRBD2. CDR3 nucleotides: TGTGCCAGCACCGGACTAGCGGTCACAGATACGCAGTATTTT. Amino acids: CASTGLAVTDTQYF.